This TCR beta chain stems from a study of tissue T cells after allogeneic stem cell transplantation. The wider study: Pathologist review favored tissue samples showing histologically apparent lymphocytes.

The CDR3 spans 12 residues. Trimming cost V 6 bases and J 2 bases, with 8 bases left between them. Per the germline V gene, CDR1 is MNHEY and CDR2 is SVGAGI. The repertoire was sequenced with immunoSEQ multiplex PCR; TCRdb's copy has only in-frame clones and lacks some. The data contain about 2,900 clones, approximately 64% of them seen just once; the ten biggest clones take up around 14%. Enrolled prospectively were adult allogeneic hematopoietic cell transplant recipients whose graft-versus-host disease was steroid-refractory. Median post-mortem interval was around 10 hours for GI, liver, skin and lymphoid tissues.

The specimen was descending colon tissue, collected at autopsy. J is TRBJ2-7 and V is TRBV6-5; weak D call: TRBD2 (5 bases). This clonotype was sampled from a male patient older than 55 with steroid-refractory graft-versus-host disease after an allogeneic stem cell transplant. Part of the T cell pool may stem from the graft donor. In DNA, the CDR3 is TGTGCCAGCAGCACCGGGGCCTACGAGCAGTACTTC. This codes for CASSTGAYEQYF.